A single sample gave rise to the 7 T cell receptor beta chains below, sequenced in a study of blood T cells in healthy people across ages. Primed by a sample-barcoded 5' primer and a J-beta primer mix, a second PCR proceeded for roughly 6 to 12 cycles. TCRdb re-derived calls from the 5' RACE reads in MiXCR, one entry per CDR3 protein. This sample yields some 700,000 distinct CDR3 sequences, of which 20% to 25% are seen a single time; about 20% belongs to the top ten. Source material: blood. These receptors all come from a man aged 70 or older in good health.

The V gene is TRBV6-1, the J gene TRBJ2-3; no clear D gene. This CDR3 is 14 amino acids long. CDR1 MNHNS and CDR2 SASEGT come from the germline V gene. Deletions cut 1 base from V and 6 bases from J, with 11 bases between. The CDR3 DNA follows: TGTGCCAGCAGTGAAGGAGCCCCCTCCGATACGCAGTATTTT. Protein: CASSEGAPSDTQYF.

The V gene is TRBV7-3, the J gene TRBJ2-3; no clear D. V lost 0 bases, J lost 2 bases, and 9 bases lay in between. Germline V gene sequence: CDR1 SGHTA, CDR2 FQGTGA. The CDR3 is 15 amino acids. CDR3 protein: CASSLTPQSTDTQYF. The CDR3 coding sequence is TGTGCCAGCAGCTTAACGCCCCAATCCACAGATACGCAGTATTTT.

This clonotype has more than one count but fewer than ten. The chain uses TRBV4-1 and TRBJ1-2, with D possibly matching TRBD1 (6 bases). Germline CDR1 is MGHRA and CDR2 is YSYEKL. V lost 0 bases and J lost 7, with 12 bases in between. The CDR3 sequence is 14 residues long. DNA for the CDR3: TGCGCCAGCAGCCAAGAGCCGGGGGCGAGTGGCTACACCTTC. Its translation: CASSQEPGASGYTF.

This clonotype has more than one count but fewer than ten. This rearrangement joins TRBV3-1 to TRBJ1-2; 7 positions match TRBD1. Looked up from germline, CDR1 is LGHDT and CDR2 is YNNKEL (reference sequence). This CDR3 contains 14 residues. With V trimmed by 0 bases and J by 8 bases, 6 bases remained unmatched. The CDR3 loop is CASSQDDRDGGYTF. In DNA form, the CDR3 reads TGTGCCAGCAGCCAAGATGACAGGGATGGCGGCTACACCTTC. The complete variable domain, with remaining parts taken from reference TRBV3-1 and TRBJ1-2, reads DTAVSQTPKYLVTQMGNDKSIKCEQNLGHDTMYWYKQDSKKFLKIMFSYNNKELIINETVPNRFSPKSPDKAHLNLHINSLELGDSAVYFCASSQDDRDGGYTFGSGTRLTVV.

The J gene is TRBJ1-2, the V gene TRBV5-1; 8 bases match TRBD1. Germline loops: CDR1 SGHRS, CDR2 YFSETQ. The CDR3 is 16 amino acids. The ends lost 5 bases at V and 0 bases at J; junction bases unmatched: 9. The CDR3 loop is CASSLQGQAANYGYTF. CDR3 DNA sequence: TGCGCCAGCAGTCTTCAGGGACAGGCCGCTAACTATGGCTACACCTTC.

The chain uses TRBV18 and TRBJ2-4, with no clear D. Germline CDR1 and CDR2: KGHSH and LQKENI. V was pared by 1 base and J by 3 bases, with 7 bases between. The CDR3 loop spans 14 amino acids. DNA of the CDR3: TGTGCCAGCTCACCACGTAGCATCAAAAACATTCAGTACTTC. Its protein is CASSPRSIKNIQYF.

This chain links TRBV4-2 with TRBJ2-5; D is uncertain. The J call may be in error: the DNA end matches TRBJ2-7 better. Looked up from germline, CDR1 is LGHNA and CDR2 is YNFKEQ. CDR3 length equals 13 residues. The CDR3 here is CASSQDADYEQYF. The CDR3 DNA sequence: TGTGCCAGCAGCCAAGATGCCGACTACGAGCAGTACTTC.